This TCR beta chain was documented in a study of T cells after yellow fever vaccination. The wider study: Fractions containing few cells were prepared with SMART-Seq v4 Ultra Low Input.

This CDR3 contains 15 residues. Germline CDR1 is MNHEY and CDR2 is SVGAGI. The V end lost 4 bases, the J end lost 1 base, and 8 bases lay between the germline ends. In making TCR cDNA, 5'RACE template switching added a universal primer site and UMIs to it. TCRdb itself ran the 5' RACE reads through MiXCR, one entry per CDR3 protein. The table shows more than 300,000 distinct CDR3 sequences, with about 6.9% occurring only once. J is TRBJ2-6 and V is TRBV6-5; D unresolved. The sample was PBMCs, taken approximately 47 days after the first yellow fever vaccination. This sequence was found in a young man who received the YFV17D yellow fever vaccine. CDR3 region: CASSSVSSGANVLTF. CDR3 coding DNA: TGTGCCAGCAGTTCCGTTTCTTCTGGGGCCAACGTCCTGACTTTC.